A selection of T cell receptor beta chains follows, all from one sample in a study of CD8+CD57+ T cells in acquired aplastic anemia. One entry per CDR3 protein, called by TCRdb with MiXCR from the reads. This sample has roughly 180,000 distinct CDR3 sequences, with 50% to 75% found just once. Sequenced sample: sorted CD4+, CD8+, or CD8+CD57+ T cells (not recorded which) from PBMCs. The receptors shown here come from a human donor with severe aplastic anemia or a healthy control (not recorded which). The CDR3 runs from the conserved cysteine through the conserved F or W. The D gene is left open where the match is weak. Rows give clone size only sometimes, using once, few, many, or a class for an expanded clone.

D	J	size	length	V	CDR3	DNA
TRBD1	TRBJ1-1	few	13	TRBV10-3	CAIRTGTDNEAFF	TGTGCCATCAGAACCGGGACAGACAATGAAGCTTTCTTT
TRBD1	TRBJ1-2	NA	18	TRBV28	CASSLVGQGGGGNYGYTF	TGTGCCAGCAGTTTGGTGGGACAGGGTGGAGGGGGAAACTATGGCTACACCTTC
NA	TRBJ2-1	many	11	TRBV7-9	CASSSSGEQFF	TGTGCCAGCAGCTCCTCAGGTGAGCAGTTCTTC
NA	TRBJ1-1	NA	13	TRBV10-3	CASSDELNTEAFF	TGTGCCAGCAGTGACGAGCTGAACACTGAAGCTTTCTTT
TRBD1	TRBJ1-2	NA	13	TRBV15	CATSGGQGNGYTF	TGTGCCACCAGCGGGGGACAGGGCAATGGCTACACCTTC
NA	TRBJ2-5	NA	15	TRBV7-2	CASSLDRGWSETQYF	TGTGCCAGCAGCTTAGATCGGGGGTGGTCGGAGACCCAGTACTTC
TRBD1	TRBJ2-7	many	14	TRBV27	CASSSGQGAYEQYF	TGTGCCAGCAGTTCCGGACAGGGGGCCTACGAGCAGTACTTC
NA	TRBJ2-7	few	13	TRBV29-1	CQQFDRKTYEQYF	TGCCAGCAGTTTGACAGGAAAACCTACGAGCAGTACTTC
NA	TRBJ2-1	NA	16	TRBV13	CASSLGLHQAYNEQFF	TGTGCCAGCAGCTTAGGCCTACACCAAGCCTACAATGAGCAGTTCTTC
NA	TRBJ2-1	NA	12	TRBV7-6	CASSLYDNEQFF	TGTGCCAGCAGCTTATACGACAATGAGCAGTTCTTC